Listed below are T cell receptor beta chains from one sample, sequenced in a study of response to subunit inactivated influenza vaccine. TCRdb re-called the RT-PCR reads with MiXCR, one entry per CDR3 protein. Among some 500,000 distinct CDR3 sequences, approximately 15% were seen once, and the ten largest hold around 3%. Source: CD4+ T cells sorted from PBMCs, taken 23 months after vaccination. The origin of the receptors is a man aged 45-69 years who received an inactivated influenza vaccine. The conserved cysteine and the conserved F or W are not part of the CDR3 here. A D gene is named only where the DNA matches it firmly.

D gene: -; J gene: TRBJ2-1; V gene: TRBV7-2; CDR3 protein: ASGRFSSYNEQF
D gene: -; J gene: TRBJ2-5; V gene: TRBV7-9; CDR3 protein: ASVKQRETQY
D gene: TRBD2; J gene: TRBJ2-5; V gene: TRBV7-3; CDR3 protein: ASSQRGLAGETQY
D gene: -; J gene: TRBJ1-2; V gene: TRBV20-1; CDR3 protein: SASILNYGYT
D gene: -; J gene: TRBJ2-2; V gene: TRBV28; CDR3 protein: ASKRDTNTGELF
D gene: -; J gene: TRBJ2-1; V gene: TRBV10-1; CDR3 protein: ASSPSGAGMRNEQF
D gene: TRBD1; J gene: TRBJ2-3; V gene: TRBV27; CDR3 protein: ASSLSPGGRDTQY
D gene: -; J gene: TRBJ2-5; V gene: TRBV19; CDR3 protein: ASSPGFGETQY
D gene: -; J gene: TRBJ1-2; V gene: TRBV6-1; CDR3 protein: ASKPVGSANYGYT
D gene: -; J gene: TRBJ1-1; V gene: TRBV19; CDR3 protein: ASSATVVVTEAF
D gene: TRBD2; J gene: TRBJ2-7; V gene: TRBV29-1; CDR3 protein: SVPRQGRIAGGPHEQY
D gene: -; J gene: TRBJ2-6; V gene: TRBV7-2; CDR3 protein: ATAPLPGANVLT
D gene: TRBD1; J gene: TRBJ1-1; V gene: TRBV10-3; CDR3 protein: AIRQGNTEAF
D gene: -; J gene: TRBJ2-4; V gene: TRBV29-1; CDR3 protein: SVGGGAMDIQY
D gene: -; J gene: TRBJ2-3; V gene: TRBV12-3/TRBV12-4; CDR3 protein: ASSLERLSGTDTQY
D gene: -; J gene: TRBJ1-6; V gene: TRBV29-1; CDR3 protein: SVAGDINSPLH
D gene: -; J gene: TRBJ2-3; V gene: TRBV20-1; CDR3 protein: SASVAGKGTDTQY
D gene: -; J gene: TRBJ1-1; V gene: TRBV7-9; CDR3 protein: ASSLAGANEAF
D gene: TRBD1; J gene: TRBJ2-2; V gene: TRBV7-7; CDR3 protein: ASSPDRGHGELF
D gene: -; J gene: TRBJ1-1; V gene: TRBV29-1; CDR3 protein: SGTAAEAF
D gene: -; J gene: TRBJ2-5; V gene: TRBV7-2; CDR3 protein: ASSLAVYRQETQY
D gene: -; J gene: TRBJ2-3; V gene: TRBV7-3; CDR3 protein: ASSSSLSGTDTQY
D gene: -; J gene: TRBJ2-7; V gene: TRBV5-5; CDR3 protein: ASSPPLEYEQY
D gene: -; J gene: TRBJ1-1; V gene: TRBV10-3; CDR3 protein: AIGSGRHTEAF
D gene: -; J gene: TRBJ1-1; V gene: TRBV12-3/TRBV12-4; CDR3 protein: ASSPTGNTEAF
D gene: TRBD2; J gene: TRBJ2-1; V gene: TRBV15; CDR3 protein: ATSRASGSSYNEQF
D gene: -; J gene: TRBJ2-4; V gene: TRBV4-2; CDR3 protein: ASSQDLQGSKNIQY
D gene: -; J gene: TRBJ2-1; V gene: TRBV29-1; CDR3 protein: SVPLPGLSYNEQF
D gene: -; J gene: TRBJ2-5; V gene: TRBV5-1; CDR3 protein: ASSLARDGIGETQY
D gene: -; J gene: TRBJ1-4; V gene: TRBV5-1; CDR3 protein: ASRQEDEKLF
D gene: -; J gene: TRBJ2-1; V gene: TRBV20-1; CDR3 protein: SARVAVINEQF
D gene: TRBD2; J gene: TRBJ2-5; V gene: TRBV5-1; CDR3 protein: ASSFSSGTRTETQY
D gene: -; J gene: TRBJ2-7; V gene: TRBV7-8; CDR3 protein: ASSLVNSARFSYEQY
D gene: -; J gene: TRBJ2-7; V gene: TRBV10-3; CDR3 protein: AISESNGATNYEQY
D gene: -; J gene: TRBJ2-3; V gene: TRBV19; CDR3 protein: ASSPGPPVNTQY
D gene: TRBD1; J gene: TRBJ1-5; V gene: TRBV7-2; CDR3 protein: ASSLAAGTGPNQPQH
D gene: -; J gene: TRBJ2-3; V gene: TRBV4-2; CDR3 protein: ASSQDPTYTQY
D gene: -; J gene: TRBJ1-1; V gene: TRBV3-1; CDR3 protein: ASSPDGKNTEAF
D gene: TRBD1; J gene: TRBJ2-5; V gene: TRBV9; CDR3 protein: ASSPQGESQETQY
D gene: TRBD1; J gene: TRBJ2-3; V gene: TRBV5-1; CDR3 protein: ASSRWTGTDTQY
D gene: -; J gene: TRBJ2-1; V gene: TRBV10-3; CDR3 protein: AISGWVSRGDEQF
D gene: -; J gene: TRBJ2-2; V gene: TRBV25-1; CDR3 protein: ASRTGPNTGELF
D gene: -; J gene: TRBJ1-2; V gene: TRBV2; CDR3 protein: ASRADPRGGYT
D gene: TRBD2; J gene: TRBJ2-2; V gene: TRBV27; CDR3 protein: ASRPGLAAAGELF
D gene: -; J gene: TRBJ1-1; V gene: TRBV12-3/TRBV12-4; CDR3 protein: ASSLDTARHEAF
D gene: -; J gene: TRBJ1-1; V gene: TRBV6-2/TRBV6-3; CDR3 protein: ASSAWGTTEAF